The sequence of this T cell receptor beta chain was determined in a study of T cell changes during pregnancy in multiple sclerosis. This table comes from immunoSEQ multiplex PCR, and its TCRdb copy is limited to in-frame clones, with some not included. The sample holds about 98,000 clones; 92% are singletons and the top ten take about 2%. CDR3 length: 17 residues. J gave up 0 bases and V 4 bases, and 9 bases lay outside the gene matches. Per the germline V gene, CDR1 is GTSNPN and CDR2 is SVGIG (reference sequence). V and J are TRBV30 and TRBJ2-1; TRBD2 aligns across 10 bases. The starting material was peripheral blood, obtained after pregnancy. The origin of this receptor is a female donor in good health, enrolled as a control in a pregnancy study. The CDR3 spells CAWKGSGGRSSYNEQFF. In DNA form, the CDR3 reads TGTGCCTGGAAGGGTAGCGGGGGGCGAAGCTCCTACAATGAGCAGTTCTTC.